This is a list of T cell receptor beta chains from one sample in a study of T cell repertoires in cytomegalovirus infection. Which antigens these TCRs recognize remains unknown. TCRdb independently ran MiXCR on the reads; one entry per CDR3 protein. The profile shows roughly 46,000 distinct CDR3 sequences, roughly 19% of them singletons. Source: CD8+ T cells from cultured PBMCs, taken from culture after CMV antigen stimulation. All receptors come from a human donor in good health (CMV status not recorded). Some clones in this sample may be carry-over from other donors' samples. Each CDR3 is given with its conserved first and last residue. D genes are given only for firm matches. A clone size is listed for some rows: how often the clone was seen (once, few, many), or a class if it is expanded.

J,size,V,D,CDR3,DNA
TRBJ2-1,-,TRBV11-2,TRBD1,CASSPWTGYSYNEQFF,TGTGCCAGCAGTCCCTGGACAGGGTACTCCTACAATGAGCAGTTCTTC
TRBJ1-1,-,TRBV7-3,TRBD1,CASSAQGNGITEAFF,TGTGCCAGCAGCGCACAGGGGAACGGGATCACTGAAGCTTTCTTT
TRBJ2-7,-,TRBV4-1,TRBD1,CASSQDRTGAYEQYF,TGCGCCAGCAGCCAAGATAGAACAGGGGCCTACGAGCAGTACTTC
TRBJ2-3,few,TRBV28,TRBD2,CASSSLLGAGDADTQYF,TGTGCCAGCAGTTCCCTCCTTGGAGCGGGAGATGCAGATACGCAGTATTTT
TRBJ1-5,many,TRBV6-2/TRBV6-3,TRBD1,CASSRRQGDNQPQHF,TGTGCCAGCAGTAGACGACAGGGCGACAATCAGCCCCAGCATTTT
TRBJ1-1,large,TRBV12-3/TRBV12-4,-,CASSIQRNTEAFF,TGTGCCAGCAGCATACAGAGGAACACTGAAGCTTTCTTT
TRBJ1-1,many,TRBV12-3/TRBV12-4,-,CASSLTKGRTEAFF,TGTGCCAGCAGTTTGACAAAGGGAAGGACTGAAGCTTTCTTT
TRBJ2-7,-,TRBV30,-,CAWTGQPYEQYF,TGTGCCTGGACTGGACAGCCCTACGAGCAGTACTTC
TRBJ1-1,few,TRBV30,-,CAWGEATEAFF,TGTGCCTGGGGCGAGGCGACTGAAGCTTTCTTT
TRBJ1-6,-,TRBV15,-,CATSSPGPRASSLHF,TGTGCCACCAGCAGCCCGGGACCTAGAGCGTCGTCCCTCCACTTT
TRBJ2-1,many,TRBV7-2,-,CASSSKLGNEQFF,TGTGCCAGCAGCTCCAAACTTGGAAATGAGCAGTTCTTC
TRBJ2-3,-,TRBV12-3/TRBV12-4,-,CASSPWGSTDTQYF,TGTGCCAGCAGCCCCTGGGGGAGCACAGATACGCAGTATTTT
TRBJ1-1,few,TRBV27,-,CASSLGFGTAEAFF,TGTGCCAGCAGTCTAGGGTTCGGGACCGCAGAAGCTTTCTTT
TRBJ2-2,few,TRBV12-3/TRBV12-4,-,CASSLWSGDNTGELFF,TGTGCCAGCAGTTTATGGTCAGGGGATAACACCGGGGAGCTGTTTTTT
TRBJ2-7,-,TRBV20-1,-,CSASEGDSYEQYF,TGCAGTGCTAGCGAAGGGGACTCCTACGAGCAGTACTTC
TRBJ2-1,few,TRBV5-6,-,CASSLRYPPYNEQFF,TGTGCCAGCAGCTTGCGGTACCCCCCCTACAATGAGCAGTTCTTC
TRBJ2-1,few,TRBV9,-,CASSEDIPYNEQFF,TGTGCCAGCAGCGAGGACATCCCCTACAATGAGCAGTTCTTC
TRBJ1-1,-,TRBV15,-,CATGATRTEAFF,TGTGCCACAGGGGCTACGAGGACTGAAGCTTTCTTT
TRBJ1-1,few,TRBV19,-,CASSMGGMVNTEAFF,TGTGCCAGTAGTATGGGAGGGATGGTGAACACTGAAGCTTTCTTT
TRBJ2-6,-,TRBV27,-,CASSLSLSGANVLTF,TGTGCCAGCAGTTTAAGCCTCTCTGGGGCCAACGTCCTGACTTTC
TRBJ2-3,-,TRBV12-5,-,CASGLDTPTDTQYF,TGTGCTAGTGGTTTGGACACCCCCACAGATACGCAGTATTTT
TRBJ2-1,many,TRBV14,TRBD2,CASSQETMTAGNEQFF,TGTGCCAGCAGCCAAGAGACAATGACAGCGGGGAATGAGCAGTTCTTC
TRBJ1-1,many,TRBV6-2/TRBV6-3,-,CASGRSGPTEAFF,TGTGCCAGCGGGCGGTCTGGTCCCACTGAAGCTTTCTTT
TRBJ2-5,many,TRBV7-8,TRBD2,CASSLELSLAGVRETQYF,TGTGCCAGCAGCTTAGAACTCTCACTAGCGGGAGTACGAGAGACCCAGTACTTC
TRBJ2-3,-,TRBV12-3/TRBV12-4,TRBD2,CASSSRLAGGTSTDTQYF,TGTGCCAGCAGTTCCAGACTAGCGGGAGGAACTAGCACAGATACGCAGTATTTT
TRBJ2-3,many,TRBV4-3,TRBD2,CASSQDQGLAGPGDTQYF,TGCGCCAGCAGCCAAGATCAAGGGCTAGCGGGGCCCGGGGATACGCAGTATTTT
TRBJ2-7,-,TRBV24-1,-,CATSDSPPGTPGEQYF,TGTGCCACCAGTGATTCCCCCCCTGGGACCCCAGGCGAGCAGTACTTC